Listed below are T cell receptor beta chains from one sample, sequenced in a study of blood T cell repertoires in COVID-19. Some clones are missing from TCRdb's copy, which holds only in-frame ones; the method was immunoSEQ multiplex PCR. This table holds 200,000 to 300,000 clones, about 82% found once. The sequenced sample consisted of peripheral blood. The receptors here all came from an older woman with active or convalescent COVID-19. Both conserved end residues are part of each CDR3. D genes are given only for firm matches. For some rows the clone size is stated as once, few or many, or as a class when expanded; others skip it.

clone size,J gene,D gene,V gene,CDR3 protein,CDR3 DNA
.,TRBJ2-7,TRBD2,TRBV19,CASSIGTSGSYEQYF,TGTGCCAGTAGTATTGGGACTAGCGGGAGCTACGAGCAGTACTTC
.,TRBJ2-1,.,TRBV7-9,CASSLKTPPEQFF,TGTGCCAGCAGCCTAAAGACACCCCCTGAGCAGTTCTTC
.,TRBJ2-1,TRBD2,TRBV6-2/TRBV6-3,CASSSGLGTREQFF,TGTGCCAGCAGTTCGGGACTAGGCACAAGGGAGCAGTTCTTC
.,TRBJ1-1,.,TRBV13,CASSYPTGNTEAFF,TGTGCCAGCAGCTACCCGACGGGGAACACTGAAGCTTTCTTT
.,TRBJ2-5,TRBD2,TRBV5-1,CASSLGVAGGQETQYF,TGCGCCAGCAGCTTGGGTGTAGCGGGAGGCCAAGAGACCCAGTACTTC
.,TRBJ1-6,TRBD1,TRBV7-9,CASSPAGAGGDSPLHF,TGTGCCAGCAGCCCCGCAGGGGCAGGGGGCGATTCACCCCTCCACTTT
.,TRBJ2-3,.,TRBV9,CASSVATASTDTQYF,TGTGCCAGCAGCGTAGCAACAGCTAGCACAGATACGCAGTATTTT
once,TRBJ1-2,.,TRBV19,CASSTVSGGGYGYTF,TGTGCCAGTAGTACGGTGTCGGGCGGGGGCTATGGCTACACCTTC
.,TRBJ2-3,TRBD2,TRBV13,CASSQTSGGPDTQYF,TGTGCCAGCAGCCAAACTAGCGGGGGTCCAGATACGCAGTATTTT
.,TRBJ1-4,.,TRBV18,CASSPTQWSYEKLFF,TGTGCCAGCTCACCAACGCAGTGGAGTTATGAAAAACTGTTTTTT
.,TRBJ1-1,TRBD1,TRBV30,CAWSTGDGTEAFF,TGTGCCTGGAGTACAGGGGATGGGACTGAAGCTTTCTTT
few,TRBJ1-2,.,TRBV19,CASSPGEPYGYTF,TGTGCCAGTAGTCCCGGAGAACCCTATGGCTACACCTTC
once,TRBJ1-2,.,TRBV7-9,CASSLGGQRTNYGYTF,TGTGCCAGCAGCTTAGGTGGACAGCGGACGAACTATGGCTACACCTTC
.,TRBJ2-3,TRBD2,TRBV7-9,CASSPSGNTDTQYF,TGTGCCAGCAGCCCGAGCGGGAACACAGATACGCAGTATTTT
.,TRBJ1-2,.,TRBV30,CAWRPGTTGGYTF,TGTGCCTGGAGGCCCGGGACGACAGGCGGCTACACCTTC
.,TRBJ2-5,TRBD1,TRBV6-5,CASSLQGASETQYF,TGTGCCAGCAGTTTACAGGGGGCATCAGAGACCCAGTACTTC
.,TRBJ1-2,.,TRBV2,CASTDAGLGGYTF,TGTGCCAGCACCGACGCCGGGTTGGGTGGCTACACCTTC
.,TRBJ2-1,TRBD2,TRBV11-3,CASSALAGGYNEQFF,TGTGCCAGCAGCGCGCTAGCGGGAGGTTATAATGAGCAGTTCTTC
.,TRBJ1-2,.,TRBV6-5,CASSYSILRAGYTF,TGTGCCAGCAGTTACTCCATCCTTCGCGCGGGCTACACCTTC
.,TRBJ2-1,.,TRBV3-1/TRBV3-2,CASSPRVYNEQFF,TGTGCCAGCAGCCCGCGGGTCTACAATGAGCAGTTCTTC
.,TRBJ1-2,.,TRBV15,CATSRELRRGYTF,TGTGCCACCAGCAGAGAATTAAGGAGAGGCTACACCTTC
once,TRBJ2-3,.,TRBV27,CASSLTWGRTDTQYF,TGTGCCAGCAGTCTGACCTGGGGGCGCACAGATACGCAGTATTTT
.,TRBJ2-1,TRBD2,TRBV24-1,CATSELRTGTSGGRVYNEQFF,TGTGCCACCAGTGAACTAAGAACCGGGACTAGCGGGGGGCGGGTCTACAATGAGCAGTTCTTC